These 18 T cell receptor beta chains originate from one sample sequenced in a study of radiation and T cells in renal cell carcinoma (TCRdb year 2020). The method behind the library was the immunoSEQ multiplex PCR assay. Held by TCRdb, this immuneACCESS table contains in-frame sequences only and omits some clones. Under half of the omission traces to an unresolved V gene where checked; the cause of the rest is unknown. The sample table contains about 5,600 clones; only one count was recorded for 68% of them. The ten top clones hold more than 25% of the sample. What this sample's time point label stands for: tumor resected at nephrectomy. Explained via the paper, the treatment or condition label denotes: treatment-naive control, cytoreductive nephrectomy. Material: tumor tissue, obtained from a patient whose treatment was nephrectomy without radiotherapy. Source of these receptors: a human donor with renal cell carcinoma.

The chain links TRBV7-2 to TRBJ2-5; D is perhaps TRBD2 (6 bases). The J call could be wrong; TRBJ2-7 is a better fit for the DNA end. This CDR3 has 16 residues. The germline gives CDR1 SGHTA, CDR2 FQGNSA. The CDR3 DNA follows: TGTGCCAGCAGCCCTGGGGGGACGGTCGTGTTAGTCGAGCAGTACTTC. This codes for CASSPGGTVVLVEQYF.

The genes are TRBV6-1 and TRBJ2-1; 7 nucleotides agree with TRBD2. The CDR3 spans 14 residues. V was clipped by 3 bases and J by 3 bases; unmatched bases: 2. The germline V gene encodes CDR1 MNHNS and CDR2 SASEGT. The CDR3 sequence: CASSDWGGYNEQFF. The CDR3, as DNA: TGTGCCAGCAGTGACTGGGGGGGCTACAATGAGCAGTTCTTC.

This clone came up a few times. The chain links TRBV27 to TRBJ1-2, with D perhaps matching TRBD1 (6 bases). This CDR3 spans 13 amino acids. Trimming stripped 0 bases from V and 7 bases from J, with 9 bases between. Per germline, CDR1 MNHEY and CDR2 SMNVEV (reference sequence). CDR3: CASSLSGGGGYTF. The CDR3 region has the DNA TGTGCCAGCAGTTTATCGGGAGGGGGTGGCTACACCTTC.

V and J are TRBV5-6 and TRBJ1-1; unclear D gene. CDR1 and CDR2 (germline): SGHDT, YYEEEE. This CDR3 has 13 amino acids. Trimming left V 1 base short and J 0 bases short, with 4 bases between. The CDR3 nucleotides are TGTGCCAGCAGCTTGCCGATGAACACTGAAGCTTTCTTT. Its protein product is CASSLPMNTEAFF.

The genes are TRBV6-1 and TRBJ1-5; no definite D call. CDR3 length: 16 amino acids. In germline, CDR1 is MNHNS, CDR2 SASEGT. Trimming removed 1 base at V and 0 bases at J, with 10 bases between. This CDR3 is CASSEVGPGSNQPQHF. Written as DNA, the CDR3 is TGTGCCAGCAGTGAAGTGGGCCCGGGTAGCAATCAGCCCCAGCATTTT.

The rearrangement links TRBV7-2 to TRBJ2-3; D is possibly TRBD1 or TRBD2 (5 bases each). Trimming pared 5 bases from V and 2 bases from J, leaving 11 bases between. Looked up from germline, CDR1 is SGHTA and CDR2 is FQGNSA. The CDR3 sequence is 14 residues long. In DNA form, the CDR3 reads TGTGCCAGCAGCCCCGGGGCTGCCACAGATACGCAGTATTTT. Protein: CASSPGAATDTQYF.

The chain recombines TRBV9 with TRBJ2-1, with D perhaps matching TRBD2 (5 bases). The CDR3 consists of 15 residues. V dropped 2 bases and J dropped 2 bases, with 11 bases sitting between them. Germline V gives CDR1 SGDLS, CDR2 YYNGEE. The chain's CDR3 is CASSVWGDPYNEQFF. CDR3 in DNA: TGTGCCAGCAGCGTTTGGGGAGATCCCTACAATGAGCAGTTCTTC. Combining the CDR3 with reference TRBV9 and TRBJ2-1 gives the whole variable domain DSGVTQTPKHLITATGQRVTLRCSPRSGDLSVYWYQQSLDQGLQFLIQYYNGEERAKGNILERFSAQQFPDLHSELNLSSLELGDSALYFCASSVWGDPYNEQFFGPGTRLTVL.

The chain employs TRBV21-1 and TRBJ2-3; the tabulated D call, TRBD1, remains unverified against the DNA. TRBV21-1 is an annotated pseudogene. The CDR3 is 18 residues long. The CDR3, as DNA: TGTGCCAGCAGCAAAATGGGAGGGACAGGGATCAGCACAGATACGCAGTATTTT. Translating it yields CASSKMGGTGISTDTQYF.

V is TRBV7-2 and J is TRBJ2-7; 10 nucleotides agree with TRBD1. Germline V gives CDR1 SGHTA, CDR2 FQGNSA. The CDR3 has 16 residues. The J segment lost 2 bases and the V segment lost 3 bases, leaving 7 bases of the junction unmatched. CDR3 DNA: TGTGCCAGCAGCTTCGTTGGGACAGGGGACCCCTACGAGCAGTACTTC. This sequence encodes CASSFVGTGDPYEQYF.

This clone was detected a few times. This rearrangement joins TRBV5-4 to TRBJ1-1; D is uncertain. The CDR3 sequence is 11 residues long. The V gene lost 0 bases and the J gene lost 11 bases, with 8 bases spanning the gap. Germline CDR1 SGHNT, CDR2 YYREEE (reference sequence). CDR3: CASSLGRLAFF. CDR3 DNA: TGTGCCAGCAGCTTGGGAAGATTGGCTTTCTTT.

This clone was seen a single time. CDR3 amino acids: CASSQDDDRGSYEQYF. CDR3 nucleotide sequence: TGTGCCAGCAGCCAAGATGACGACAGGGGCTCCTACGAGCAGTACTTC. V usage is TRBV4-2 and J usage is TRBJ2-7; 8 bases fit TRBD1. With V trimmed by 0 bases and J by 0 bases, 4 bases remained unmatched. The germline V gene encodes CDR1 LGHNA and CDR2 YNFKEQ. This CDR3 region has 16 residues.

The chain combines TRBV14 with TRBJ2-1; 10 bases line up with TRBD2. CDR1 SGHDN and CDR2 FVKESK come from the germline V gene. This CDR3 comprises 16 residues. V dropped 1 base and J dropped 2; count of bases not matched to a gene: 2. The CDR3 reads CASSQVGLAAYNEQFF. CDR3 nucleotide sequence: TGTGCCAGCAGCCAAGTTGGACTAGCGGCCTACAATGAGCAGTTCTTC.

The chain joins TRBV28 to TRBJ1-1, with no clear D. CDR3 length equals 15 residues. Germline V gene data show CDR1 as MDHEN and CDR2 as SYDVKM. The V and J ends lost 2 bases and 0 bases respectively, with 10 bases between them. CDR3 loop: CASSLAGKMNTEAFF. The CDR3 DNA follows: TGTGCCAGCAGTTTAGCCGGGAAAATGAACACTGAAGCTTTCTTT. The variable domain in full, completed from reference TRBV28 and TRBJ1-1, reads DVKVTQSSRYLVKRTGEKVFLECVQDMDHENMFWYRQDPGLGLRLIYFSYDVKMKEKGDIPEGYSVSREKKERFSLILESASTNQTSMYLCASSLAGKMNTEAFFGQGTRLTVV.

The rearrangement uses TRBV4-3 and TRBJ2-3; D possibly corresponds to TRBD1 (6 bases). The germline V gene has CDR1 LGHNA and CDR2 YSLEER. The CDR3 is 16 amino acids. The V gene lost 0 bases and the J gene lost 3 bases, with 13 bases spanning the gap. CDR3 sequence: CASSQDYGTITDTQYF. CDR3 sequence (DNA): TGCGCCAGCAGCCAAGATTACGGGACAATTACAGATACGCAGTATTTT.

This chain links TRBV30 with TRBJ1-6, with 11 bases identical to TRBD1. CDR3 size: 15 residues. V dropped 1 base and J dropped 7; count of bases not matched to a gene: 3. Germline assignment: CDR1 GTSNPN and CDR2 SVGIG (reference sequence). CDR3 DNA: TGTGCCTGGAGTGGAGGACAGGGGGCGAATTCACCCCTCCACTTT. Translation: CAWSGGQGANSPLHF.

This clone has a handful of counts. The V and J genes are TRBV12-5 and TRBJ2-3; TRBD1 aligns across 8 bases. The CDR3 is 18 amino acids. Germline trimming cut 1 base from V and 0 bases from J; bases unmatched to any gene: 9. Germline V lookup: CDR1 LGHNT, CDR2 FRNRAP. CDR3 residues: CASGLALPGQESTDTQYF. The CDR3 bases are TGTGCTAGTGGTTTGGCCCTTCCGGGACAGGAAAGCACAGATACGCAGTATTTT.

This rearrangement joins TRBV14 to TRBJ2-5; D gene unclear. Germline loops: CDR1 SGHDN, CDR2 FVKESK. V was clipped by 1 base and J by 0 bases, with 9 bases between them. CDR3 length equals 15 residues. CDR3 residues: CASSQGGAYQETQYF. CDR3 sequence (DNA): TGTGCCAGCAGCCAAGGAGGAGCCTACCAAGAGACCCAGTACTTC.

The chain recombines TRBV10-3 with TRBJ1-1; D is unclear. V was pared by 5 bases and J by 1 base, with 8 bases between. Germline V gene sequence: CDR1 ENHRY, CDR2 SYGVKD. The CDR3 totals 13 residues. CDR3 amino acids: CAISKTENTEAFF. In DNA, the CDR3 is TGTGCCATCAGTAAGACGGAGAACACTGAAGCTTTCTTT.